This T cell receptor (beta chain) was sequenced in a study of vaccination effects on CD4 cells after COVID-19. This clone was picked up one time. The antigen remains undetermined. TCRdb keeps only in-frame clones here, not all; method: immunoSEQ multiplex PCR. The sample includes tens of thousands of clones, approximately 73% of them seen just once. Per the germline V gene, CDR1 is SGHAT and CDR2 is FQNNGV. V was clipped by 5 bases and J by 1 base; unmatched bases: 13. This CDR3 contains 17 residues. ViraFEST assay sequencing came after antigen-specific CD4+ T cells were expanded with viral peptide pools. Having been cultured for around ten days, the cells underwent CD4+ T cell isolation. Participants were given two doses of BNT162b2 or mRNA-1273 vaccine.

The chain combines TRBV11-2 with TRBJ2-5, with 7 positions matching TRBD1. Sequences were derived from CD4+ T cells from PBMCs cultured with HCoV-229E spike peptides, sampled after COVID-19 vaccination. The receptor was derived from a human donor who received a COVID-19 vaccine. The chain's CDR3 is CASSRRPQGTFQETQYF. CDR3 sequence (DNA): TGTGCCAGCAGCAGACGGCCACAGGGGACCTTCCAAGAGACCCAGTACTTC.